These 5 T cell receptor beta chains share one sample of origin, sequenced in a study of blood T cell repertoires in COVID-19. Libraries were prepared by immunoSEQ multiplex PCR; TCRdb keeps only in-frame clonotypes and omits some of them. Of approximately 150,000 clones detected, roughly 83% appear once; the ten largest clones hold about 1.3%. Sequences were obtained from peripheral blood. The receptor set was obtained from a man between 60 and 70 years old with acute or convalescent COVID-19.

V gene TRBV3-1 (or the pseudogene TRBV3-2) combines with J gene TRBJ2-6, with 7 bases that match TRBD1. Unmatched junction bases numbered 2, after V lost 1 base and J lost 2 bases. Germline V gene lookup returns CDR1 LGHDT and CDR2 YNNKEL (reference sequence). The CDR3 totals 16 residues. The CDR3 DNA sequence: TGTGCCAGCAGCCAAGCAGGGGGAACTGGGGCCAACGTCCTGACTTTC. Its translation: CASSQAGGTGANVLTF.

This rearrangement joins TRBV18 to TRBJ2-5, with D possibly matching TRBD2 (6 bases). The ends were cut back, 2 bases at V and 4 bases at J, with 8 bases in the middle. Germline V lookup: CDR1 KGHSH, CDR2 LQKENI. The CDR3 contains 13 residues. The CDR3 reads CASSPYSGETQYF. CDR3 sequence (DNA): TGTGCCAGCTCACCATATAGCGGAGAGACCCAGTACTTC.

The rearrangement uses TRBV25-1 and TRBJ2-6, with no clear D. The CDR3 covers 18 residues. Trimming cost V 5 bases and J 0 bases, with 17 bases left between them. Germline V gives CDR1 MGHDK, CDR2 SYGVNS. The CDR3 sequence: CASSPKGDRSSGANVLTF. CDR3 nucleotide sequence: TGTGCCAGCAGTCCAAAAGGAGACCGCAGCTCTGGGGCCAACGTCCTGACTTTC.

The V gene is TRBV7-2, the J gene TRBJ2-3, with 11 positions matching TRBD2. With V trimmed by 5 bases and J by 6 bases, 13 bases remained unmatched. Looked up from germline, CDR1 is SGHTA and CDR2 is FQGNSA. The CDR3 sequence is 17 residues long. CDR3 sequence (DNA): TGTGCCAGCAGCGGCCCCCCAAGACTAGCGGGATTGGATACGCAGTATTTT. Residues: CASSGPPRLAGLDTQYF.

The chain carries TRBV1 and TRBJ2-3; TRBD2, as called in the table, went unchecked against the DNA. TRBV1 is a known pseudogene. This CDR3 is 17 amino acids long. CDR3 amino acids: CTSSLIRLAECTDTQYF. The CDR3 DNA follows: TGCACCAGCAGCCTCATTCGACTAGCGGAATGCACAGATACGCAGTATTTT.